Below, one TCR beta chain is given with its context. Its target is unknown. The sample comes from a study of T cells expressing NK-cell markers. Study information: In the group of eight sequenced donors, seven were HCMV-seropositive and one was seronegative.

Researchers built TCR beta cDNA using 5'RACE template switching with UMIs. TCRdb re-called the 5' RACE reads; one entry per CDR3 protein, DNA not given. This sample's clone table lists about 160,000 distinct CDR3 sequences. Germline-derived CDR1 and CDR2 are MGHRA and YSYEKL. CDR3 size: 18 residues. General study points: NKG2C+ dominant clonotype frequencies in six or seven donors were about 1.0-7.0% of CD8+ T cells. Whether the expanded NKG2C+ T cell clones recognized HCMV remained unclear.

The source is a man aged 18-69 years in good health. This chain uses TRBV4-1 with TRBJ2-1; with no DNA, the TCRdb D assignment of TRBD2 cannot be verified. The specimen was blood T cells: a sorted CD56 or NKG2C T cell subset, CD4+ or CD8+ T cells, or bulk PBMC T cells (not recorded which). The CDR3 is CASSPLAGGPESYNEQFF.